Each of the 3 T cell receptor beta chains below was sequenced from the same sample in a study of T cell responses to AZD1222 COVID-19 vaccine. Assay: immunoSEQ multiplex PCR; the TCRdb copy retains only in-frame clones and omits some. The sample holds fewer than 150,000 clones, 90% to 95% seen once. This specimen consisted of peripheral blood, obtained on day 0 of AZD1222 vaccination. The receptors derive from an adult in good health.

V gene TRBV2 combines with J gene TRBJ2-7; possibly TRBD2 for D (5 bases). The CDR3 runs 15 residues. Germline V CDR1 and CDR2: SNHLY, FYNNEI. V lost 7 bases, J lost 2 bases, and 18 bases lay in between. The CDR3 region has the DNA TGTGCCAGCATGAAAGGGAGCCCAAGTCCCTACGAGCAGTACTTC. Translated, it gives CASMKGSPSPYEQYF.

The V gene is TRBV5-6, the J gene TRBJ2-2; 7 bases match TRBD2. CDR3 size: 16 residues. Germline V gene data show CDR1 as SGHDT and CDR2 as YYEEEE. After removal of 1 base from V and 4 bases from J, the junction contained 7 bases not matched to a gene. The CDR3 sequence: CASSLFSGGGTGELFF. The CDR3 DNA follows: TGTGCCAGCAGCTTGTTCTCCGGCGGGGGCACCGGGGAGCTGTTTTTT.

This chain uses TRBV11-2 with TRBJ2-7; D uncertain. The CDR3 contains 13 residues. Germline V gives CDR1 SGHAT, CDR2 FQNNGV. Trimming pared 4 bases from V and 0 bases from J, leaving 7 bases between. The CDR3 bases are TGTGCCAGCAGCTCCGACAACTCCTACGAGCAGTACTTC. Translating gives CASSSDNSYEQYF.